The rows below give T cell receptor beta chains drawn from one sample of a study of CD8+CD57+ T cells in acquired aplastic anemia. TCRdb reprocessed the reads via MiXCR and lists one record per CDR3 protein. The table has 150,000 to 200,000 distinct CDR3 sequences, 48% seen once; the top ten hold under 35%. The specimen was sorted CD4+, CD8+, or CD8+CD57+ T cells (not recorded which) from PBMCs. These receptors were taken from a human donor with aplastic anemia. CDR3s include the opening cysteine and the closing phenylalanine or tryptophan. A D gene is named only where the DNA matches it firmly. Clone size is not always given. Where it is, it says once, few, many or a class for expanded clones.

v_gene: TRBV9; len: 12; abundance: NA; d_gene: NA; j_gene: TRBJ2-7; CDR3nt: TGTGCCAGCAGCTCGCAGGGGAACGAGCAGTACTTC; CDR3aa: CASSSQGNEQYF
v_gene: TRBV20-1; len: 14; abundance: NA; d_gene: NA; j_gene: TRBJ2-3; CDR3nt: TGCAGTGCTACATCCGGGAGTCCCACAGATACGCAGTATTTT; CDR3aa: CSATSGSPTDTQYF
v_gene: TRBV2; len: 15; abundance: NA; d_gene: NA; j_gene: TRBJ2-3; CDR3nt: TGTGCCAGCGGGGCTTGGGGAGATAGCACAGATACGCAGTATTTT; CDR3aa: CASGAWGDSTDTQYF
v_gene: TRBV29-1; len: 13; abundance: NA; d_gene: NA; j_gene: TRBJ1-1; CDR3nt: TGCAGCGTTGAAGGGACCGGGAACACTGAAGCTTTCTTT; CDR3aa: CSVEGTGNTEAFF
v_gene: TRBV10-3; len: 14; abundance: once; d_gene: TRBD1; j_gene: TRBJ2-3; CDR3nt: TGTGCCGTCAATCCGGGACAGACCACAGATACGCAGTATTTT; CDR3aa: CAVNPGQTTDTQYF
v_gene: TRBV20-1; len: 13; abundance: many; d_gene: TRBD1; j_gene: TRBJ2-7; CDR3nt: TGCAGTGCAAGTCCGGGACAGGCACTCGAGCAGTACTTC; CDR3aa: CSASPGQALEQYF
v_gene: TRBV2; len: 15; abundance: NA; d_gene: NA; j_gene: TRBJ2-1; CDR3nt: TGTGCCAGCAGTACGGCGGACTCGAGCTACAGTGAGCAGTTCTTC; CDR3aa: CASSTADSSYSEQFF
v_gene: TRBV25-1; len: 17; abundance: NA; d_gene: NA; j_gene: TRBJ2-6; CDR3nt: TGTGCCAGCAGTAGCCGGGACACCCAAAAAGTGGCCAACGTCCTGACTTTC; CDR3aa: CASSSRDTQKVANVLTF
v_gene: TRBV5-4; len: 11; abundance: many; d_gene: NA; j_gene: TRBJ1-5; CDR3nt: TGTGCCAGCAGCCCGGGGCAGCCCCAGCATTTT; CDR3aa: CASSPGQPQHF
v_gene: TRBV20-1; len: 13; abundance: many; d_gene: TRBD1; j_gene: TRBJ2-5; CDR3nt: TGCAGTGCTCGGGGCAGGGGGCAAGAGACCCAGTACTTC; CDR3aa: CSARGRGQETQYF
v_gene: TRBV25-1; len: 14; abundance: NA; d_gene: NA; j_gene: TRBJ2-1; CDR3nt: TGTGCCAGCAGAGGGGTCAGCTCCTACAATGAGCAGTTCTTC; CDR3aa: CASRGVSSYNEQFF
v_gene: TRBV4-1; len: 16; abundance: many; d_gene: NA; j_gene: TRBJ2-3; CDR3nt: TGCGCCAGCAGCCACCCCGATGGCCTGAACACAGATACGCAGTATTTT; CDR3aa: CASSHPDGLNTDTQYF
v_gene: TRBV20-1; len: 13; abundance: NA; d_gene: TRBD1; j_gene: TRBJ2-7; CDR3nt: TGCAGTGCTAGAGGGGGACAGTCGGAGGAGCAGTACTTC; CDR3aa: CSARGGQSEEQYF
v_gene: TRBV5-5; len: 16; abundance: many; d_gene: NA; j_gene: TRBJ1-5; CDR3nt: TGTGCCAGCAGCACCACCGCATTATATAGCAATCAGCCCCAGCATTTT; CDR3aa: CASSTTALYSNQPQHF
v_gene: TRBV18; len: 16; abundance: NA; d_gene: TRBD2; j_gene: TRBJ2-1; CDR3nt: TGTGCCAGCTCACCACCTTCAAGCGGGAGAATTAATGAGCAGTTCTTC; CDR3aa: CASSPPSSGRINEQFF
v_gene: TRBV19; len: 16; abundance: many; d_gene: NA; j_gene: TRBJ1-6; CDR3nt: TGTGCCAGTAGTACCTTAGGACAGCTGATAAATTCACCCCTCCACTTT; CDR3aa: CASSTLGQLINSPLHF
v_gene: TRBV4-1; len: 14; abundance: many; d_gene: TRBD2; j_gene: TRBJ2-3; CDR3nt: TGCGCCAGCAGCCAATCAGCGGGAGCAGATACGCAGTATTTT; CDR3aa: CASSQSAGADTQYF
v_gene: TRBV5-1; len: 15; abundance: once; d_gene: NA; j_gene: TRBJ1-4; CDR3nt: TGCGCCAGCAGCCCCAGGGGTGTGACTAATGAAAAACTGTTTTTT; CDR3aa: CASSPRGVTNEKLFF
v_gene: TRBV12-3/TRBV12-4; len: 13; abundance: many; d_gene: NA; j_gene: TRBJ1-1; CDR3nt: TGTGCCAGCAGTTTTGGAGGTGGCACTGAAGCTTTCTTT; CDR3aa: CASSFGGGTEAFF
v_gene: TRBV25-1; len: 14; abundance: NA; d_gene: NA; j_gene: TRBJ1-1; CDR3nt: TGTGCCAGCAGTGCCTGGGGGCAGCGAGAAGAAGCTTTCTTT; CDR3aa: CASSAWGQREEAFF
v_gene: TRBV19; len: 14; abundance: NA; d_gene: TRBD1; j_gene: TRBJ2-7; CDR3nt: TGTGCCAGTAGTAAGGGACAGGTGAGCTACGAGCAGTACTTC; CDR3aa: CASSKGQVSYEQYF
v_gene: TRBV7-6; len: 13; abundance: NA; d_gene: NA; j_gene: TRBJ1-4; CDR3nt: TGTGCCAGCAGCAAAAACTGGGCCGAAAAACTGTTTTTT; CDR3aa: CASSKNWAEKLFF
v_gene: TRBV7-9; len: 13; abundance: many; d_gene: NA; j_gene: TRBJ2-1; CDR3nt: TGTGCCAGCTCCCCTCCAAGGTTCAATGAGCAGTTCTTC; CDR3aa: CASSPPRFNEQFF
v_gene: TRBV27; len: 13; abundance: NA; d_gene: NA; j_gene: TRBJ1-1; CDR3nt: TGTGCCAGCAGTTTATCCCGGGGGGCTGAAGCTTTCTTT; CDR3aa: CASSLSRGAEAFF
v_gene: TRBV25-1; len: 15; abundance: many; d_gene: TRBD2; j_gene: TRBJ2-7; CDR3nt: TGTGCCAGCAGTGAACCCCGACTAGCGGGAGTCGAGCAGTACTTC; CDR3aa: CASSEPRLAGVEQYF
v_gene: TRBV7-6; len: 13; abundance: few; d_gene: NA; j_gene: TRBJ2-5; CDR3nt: TGTGCCAGCAGCCGAACAGGTGGCGAGACCCAGTACTTC; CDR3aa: CASSRTGGETQYF
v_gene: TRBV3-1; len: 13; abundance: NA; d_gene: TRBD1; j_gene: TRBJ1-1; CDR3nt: TGTGCCAGCAGCACAGGGGAGTTCACTGAAGCTTTCTTT; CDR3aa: CASSTGEFTEAFF
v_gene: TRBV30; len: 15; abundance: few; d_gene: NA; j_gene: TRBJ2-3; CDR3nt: TGTGCCTGGAGCCCAGGAGGCACCAGCACAGATACGCAGTATTTT; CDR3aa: CAWSPGGTSTDTQYF
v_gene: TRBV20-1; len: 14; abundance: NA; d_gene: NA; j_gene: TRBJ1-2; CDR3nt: TGCAGTGCTAGCCACCACGGGGCGTCCTATGGCTACACCTTC; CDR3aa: CSASHHGASYGYTF
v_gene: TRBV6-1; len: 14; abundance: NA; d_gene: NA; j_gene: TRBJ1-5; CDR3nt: TGTGCCAGCAGGGCTAGTCGGCAGATAGGGCCCCAGCATTTT; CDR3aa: CASRASRQIGPQHF
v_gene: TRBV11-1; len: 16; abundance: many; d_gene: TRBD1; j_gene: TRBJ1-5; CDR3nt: TGTGCCAGCAGCTCCGCGGGACAGGGTAGCGATCAGCCCCAGCATTTT; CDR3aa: CASSSAGQGSDQPQHF
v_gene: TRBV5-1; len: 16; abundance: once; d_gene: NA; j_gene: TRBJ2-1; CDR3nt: TGCGCCAGCAGCTTCGGCCGGGCCATGCGACGGGATGAGCAGTTCTTC; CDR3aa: CASSFGRAMRRDEQFF
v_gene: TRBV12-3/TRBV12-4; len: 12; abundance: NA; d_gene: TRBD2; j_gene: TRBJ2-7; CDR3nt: TGTGCCAGCTCCCCGTCGGGAGGCGAGCAGTACTTC; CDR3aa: CASSPSGGEQYF
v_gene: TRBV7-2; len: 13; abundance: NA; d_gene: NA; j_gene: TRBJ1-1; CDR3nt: TGTGCCAGCAGCTTGGGCGGGCACACTGAAGCCTTCTTT; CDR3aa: CASSLGGHTEAFF
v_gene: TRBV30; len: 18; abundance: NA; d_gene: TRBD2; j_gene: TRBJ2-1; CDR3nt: TGTGCCTGGAGACCCCGAGGGACTAGCGGCCCCGGGGCGGATGAGCAGTTCTTC; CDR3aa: CAWRPRGTSGPGADEQFF
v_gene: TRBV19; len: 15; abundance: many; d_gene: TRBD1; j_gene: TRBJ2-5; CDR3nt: TGTGCCAGTAGCGATATACAGGGGGCTGCGGAGACCCAGTACTTC; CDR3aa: CASSDIQGAAETQYF
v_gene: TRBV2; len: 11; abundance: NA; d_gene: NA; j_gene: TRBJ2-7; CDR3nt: TGTGCCAGCAAACAGGGCTACGAGCAGTACTTC; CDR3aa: CASKQGYEQYF
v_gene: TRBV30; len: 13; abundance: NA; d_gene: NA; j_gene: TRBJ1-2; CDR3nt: TGTGCCTGGAGTGGGGGGGTGGTCAATGGCTACACCTTC; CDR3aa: CAWSGGVVNGYTF
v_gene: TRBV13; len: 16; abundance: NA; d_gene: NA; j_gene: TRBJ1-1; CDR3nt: TGTGCCAGCACCCCTCTTACAGGGTCCCGTAGCACTGAAGCTTCCTTT; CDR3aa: CASTPLTGSRSTEASF
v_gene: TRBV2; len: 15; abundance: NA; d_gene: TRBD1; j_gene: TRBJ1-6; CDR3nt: TGTGCCAGCAGTGAATTTCAGGGGGCCAGATCACCCCTCCACTTT; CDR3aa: CASSEFQGARSPLHF
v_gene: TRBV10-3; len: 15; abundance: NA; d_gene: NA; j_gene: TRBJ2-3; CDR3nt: TGTGCCATCAGATTAGGGATAACCAACACAGATACGCAGTATTTT; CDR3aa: CAIRLGITNTDTQYF
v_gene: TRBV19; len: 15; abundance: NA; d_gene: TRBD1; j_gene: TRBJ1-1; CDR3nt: TGTGCCAGCAGTCCAGGACAGGGGGTATGGACTGAAGCTTTCTTT; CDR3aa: CASSPGQGVWTEAFF
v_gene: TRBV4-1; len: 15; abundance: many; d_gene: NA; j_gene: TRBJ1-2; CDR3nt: TGCGCCAGCAGCCAGATCGGGACTGTCGGCTATGGCTACACCTTC; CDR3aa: CASSQIGTVGYGYTF
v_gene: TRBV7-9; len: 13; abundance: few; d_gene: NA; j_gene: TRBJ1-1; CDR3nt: TGTGCCAGCGAACTTCAGGGGAACACTGAAGCTTTCTTT; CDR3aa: CASELQGNTEAFF
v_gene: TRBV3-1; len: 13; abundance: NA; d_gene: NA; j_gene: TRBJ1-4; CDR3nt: TGTGCCAGCAGCCGAGGAAACAAAGAAAGACTGTTTTTT; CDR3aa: CASSRGNKERLFF
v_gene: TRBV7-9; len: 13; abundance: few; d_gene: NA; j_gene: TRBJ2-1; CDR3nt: TGTGCCAGCAGATCGGTTACCCACAATGAGCAGTTCTTC; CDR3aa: CASRSVTHNEQFF
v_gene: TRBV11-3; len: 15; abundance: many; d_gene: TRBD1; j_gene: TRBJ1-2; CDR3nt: TGTGCCAGCAGCTTAGTGCGGACAGGGAACTATGGCTACACCTTC; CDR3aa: CASSLVRTGNYGYTF
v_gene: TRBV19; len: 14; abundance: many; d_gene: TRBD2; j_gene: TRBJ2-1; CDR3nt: TGTGCCAGTAGTAGGGGACTAGGGTTGAATGAGCAGTTCTTC; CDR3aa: CASSRGLGLNEQFF
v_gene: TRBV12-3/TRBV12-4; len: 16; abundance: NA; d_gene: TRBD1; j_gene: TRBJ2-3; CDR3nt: TGTGCCAGCAGTCGAGATAGGACAGGGCCCGTCGCTACGCAGTATTTT; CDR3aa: CASSRDRTGPVATQYF
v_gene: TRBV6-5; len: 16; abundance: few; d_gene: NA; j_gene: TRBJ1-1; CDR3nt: TGTGCCAGCAGTTACCTCACCGACCCTGATAACACTGAAGCTTTCTTT; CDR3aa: CASSYLTDPDNTEAFF
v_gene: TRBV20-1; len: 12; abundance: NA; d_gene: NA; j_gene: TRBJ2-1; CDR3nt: TGCAGTTCTAGAGACAACTACAATGAGCAGTTCTTC; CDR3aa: CSSRDNYNEQFF
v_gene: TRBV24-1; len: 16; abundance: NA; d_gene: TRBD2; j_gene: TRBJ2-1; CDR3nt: TGTGCCACCAGTGATTTCACTAGCGGGAGAACCAATGAGCAGTTCTTC; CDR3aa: CATSDFTSGRTNEQFF
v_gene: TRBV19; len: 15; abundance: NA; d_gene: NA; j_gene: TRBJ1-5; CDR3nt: TGTGCCAGTAGTACCCCGACAGGAGCAGGGCAGCCCCAGCATTTT; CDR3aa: CASSTPTGAGQPQHF
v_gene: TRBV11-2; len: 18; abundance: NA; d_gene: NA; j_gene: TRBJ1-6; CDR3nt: TGTGCCAGCAGCTCCAGGGGATCTGAGAGCTCCTATAATTCACCCCTCCACTTT; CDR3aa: CASSSRGSESSYNSPLHF
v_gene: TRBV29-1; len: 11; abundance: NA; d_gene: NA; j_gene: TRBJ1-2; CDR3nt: TGCAGCGTTGGAGCAGGGCGAGGCTACACCTTC; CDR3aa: CSVGAGRGYTF
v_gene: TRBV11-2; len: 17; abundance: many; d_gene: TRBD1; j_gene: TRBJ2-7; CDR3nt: TGTGCCAGCAGCTTAGTAGGGACAGGGGGCGCGAACTACGAGCAGTACTTC; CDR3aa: CASSLVGTGGANYEQYF